The clone carrying this T cell receptor (beta chain) was recorded a few times. Its antigen is unidentified. Deletions cut 4 bases from V and 7 bases from J, with 22 bases between. Germline V gene sequence: CDR1 MNHNS, CDR2 SASEGT. This CDR3 spans 17 amino acids. The data originate from a study of T cell responses to AZD1222 COVID-19 vaccine. General study findings and limits: Donors in the cohort were predominantly white British and more often female, and clonal diversity was possibly underestimated. The study identified only five or six AZD1222 recipients as seropositive at baseline.

The table came from immunoSEQ multiplex PCR; TCRdb's copy has only in-frame clones and leaves some out. The table lists about 190,000 clones, 90% to 95% of them singletons, with 7.5% to 10% in the top ten. This chain joins TRBV6-1 and TRBJ2-2; D may be TRBD2 (6 bases). Sequences were derived from peripheral blood, sampled on day 0 of AZD1222 vaccination. The clonotype was recovered from an adult in good health. The chain's CDR3 is CASSVLGDGGVGGELFF. In DNA form, the CDR3 reads TGTGCCAGCAGTGTGTTGGGGGACGGAGGGGTCGGCGGGGAGCTGTTTTTT.